The T cell receptor (beta chain) under discussion was sequenced for a study of CD4 T cells in relation to SARS-CoV-2 and coronaviruses. The data were produced by immunoSEQ multiplex PCR, yet TCRdb's version contains in-frame clones alone and is incomplete. The sample records 26,000 or so clones, under 80% being singletons. On this clone: The antigen is unknown.

The unexposed donors gave CD4+ T cells in 2011-2018, prior to COVID-19. CD4+ T cells were isolated from the cells after about ten days of culture. V was shortened by 2 bases and J by 13 bases, with 9 bases between the two germline ends. The germline V gene encodes CDR1 SGHVS and CDR2 FQNEAQ. CDR3 length equals 12 residues. The specimen was CD4+ T cells from PBMCs, cultured in vitro. V usage is TRBV7-8 and J usage is TRBJ1-6; D is unresolved. This receptor was taken from a human donor in good health. The CDR3, as DNA: TGTGCCAGCAGCTTAAGTACGGCTCCCCTCCACTTT. The encoded protein is CASSLSTAPLHF.